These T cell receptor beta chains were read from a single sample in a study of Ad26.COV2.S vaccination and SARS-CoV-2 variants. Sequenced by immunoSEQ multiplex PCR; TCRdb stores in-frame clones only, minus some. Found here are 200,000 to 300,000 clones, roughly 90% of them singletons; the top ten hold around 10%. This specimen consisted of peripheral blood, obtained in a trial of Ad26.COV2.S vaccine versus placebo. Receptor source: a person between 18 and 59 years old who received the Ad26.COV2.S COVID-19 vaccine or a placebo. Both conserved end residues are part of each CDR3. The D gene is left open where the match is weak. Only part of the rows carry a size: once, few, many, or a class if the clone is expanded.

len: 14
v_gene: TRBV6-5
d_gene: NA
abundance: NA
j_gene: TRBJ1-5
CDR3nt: TGTGCCAGCAGGGGTGGACCGAGCAATCAGCCCCAGCATTTT
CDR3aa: CASRGGPSNQPQHF

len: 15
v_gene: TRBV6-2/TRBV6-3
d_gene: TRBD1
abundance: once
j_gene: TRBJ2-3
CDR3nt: TGTGCCAGCAGTTACGGACAGGGGTTTTCAGATACGCAGTATTTT
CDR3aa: CASSYGQGFSDTQYF

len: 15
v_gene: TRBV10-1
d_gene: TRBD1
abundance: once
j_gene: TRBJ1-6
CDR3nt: TGCGCCAGCACTTCGGACAGGGGGTACAATTCACCCCTCCACTTT
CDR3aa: CASTSDRGYNSPLHF

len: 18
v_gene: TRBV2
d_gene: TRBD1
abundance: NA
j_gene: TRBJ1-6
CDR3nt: TGTGCCAGCACCCCCCGTGGGATTAGACAGGGGGCGAATTCACCCCTCCACTTT
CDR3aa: CASTPRGIRQGANSPLHF

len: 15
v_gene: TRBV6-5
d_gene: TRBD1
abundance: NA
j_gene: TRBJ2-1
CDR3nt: TGTGCCAGCAGTTACTCACGACAGGGGAACAATGAGCAGTTCTTC
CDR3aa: CASSYSRQGNNEQFF

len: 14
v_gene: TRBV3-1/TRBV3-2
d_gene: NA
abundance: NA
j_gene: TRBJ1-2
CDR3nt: TGTGCCAGCAGGGGACTCAAACCTAACTATGGCTACACCTTC
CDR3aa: CASRGLKPNYGYTF

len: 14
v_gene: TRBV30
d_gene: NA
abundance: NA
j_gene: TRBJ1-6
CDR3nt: TGTGCCTGGAGTGCGGACAGTTGGCGGTCACCCCTCCACTTT
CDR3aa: CAWSADSWRSPLHF

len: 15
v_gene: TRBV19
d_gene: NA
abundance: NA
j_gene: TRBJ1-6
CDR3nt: TGTGCCAGTAGTATCTTATCGCAGGGTAATTCACCCCTCCACTTT
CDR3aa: CASSILSQGNSPLHF

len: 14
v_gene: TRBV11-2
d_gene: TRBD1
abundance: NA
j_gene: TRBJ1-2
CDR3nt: TGTGCCAGCAGCTTAGTAGGGGGCCGCTATGGCTACACCTTC
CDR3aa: CASSLVGGRYGYTF

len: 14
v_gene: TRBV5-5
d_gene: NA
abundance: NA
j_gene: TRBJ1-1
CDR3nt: TGTGCCAGCAGCTTGGTCGGGGGCGGGACTGAAGCTTTCTTT
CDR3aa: CASSLVGGGTEAFF

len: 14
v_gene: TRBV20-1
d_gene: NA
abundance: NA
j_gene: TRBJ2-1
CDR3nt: TGCAGTGCTAGTGGAGTTCCTGGACGGAATGAGCAGTTCTTC
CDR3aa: CSASGVPGRNEQFF

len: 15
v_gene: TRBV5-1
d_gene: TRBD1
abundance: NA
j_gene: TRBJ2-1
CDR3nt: TGCGCCAGCAGCTTGGGAGGGGACAGGATCTCAGAGCAGTTCTTC
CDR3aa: CASSLGGDRISEQFF

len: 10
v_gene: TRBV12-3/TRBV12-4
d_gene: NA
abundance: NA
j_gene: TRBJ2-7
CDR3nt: TGTGCCAGCAGGGGTCACGAGCAGTACTTC
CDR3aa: CASRGHEQYF

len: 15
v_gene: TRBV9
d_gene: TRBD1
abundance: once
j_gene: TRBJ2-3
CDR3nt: TGTGCCAGCAGACACCGACAGGGCTATCCAGATACGCAGTATTTT
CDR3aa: CASRHRQGYPDTQYF

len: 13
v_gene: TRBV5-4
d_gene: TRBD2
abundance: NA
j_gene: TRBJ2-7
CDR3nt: TGTGCCAGCAGCTTCGTGGGGGGGTCCGAGCAGTACTTC
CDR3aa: CASSFVGGSEQYF

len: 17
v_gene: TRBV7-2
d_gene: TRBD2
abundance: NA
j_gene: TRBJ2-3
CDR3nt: TGTGCCAGCAGCTTGGGACTAGCGGGACCTAACACAGATACGCAGTATTTT
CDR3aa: CASSLGLAGPNTDTQYF

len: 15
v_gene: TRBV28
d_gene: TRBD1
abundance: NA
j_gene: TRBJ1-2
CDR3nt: TGTGCCAGCAGCTCCCCGGCAGGGGGCAACTATGGCTACACCTTC
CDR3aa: CASSSPAGGNYGYTF

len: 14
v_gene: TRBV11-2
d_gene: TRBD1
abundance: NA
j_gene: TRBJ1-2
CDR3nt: TGTGCCAGCACCCCGCAACAGGGGGGGTATGGCTACACCTTC
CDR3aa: CASTPQQGGYGYTF

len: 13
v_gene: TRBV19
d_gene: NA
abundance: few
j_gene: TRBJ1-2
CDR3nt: TGTGCCAGTAGTATTTCCTTAGAAACGGCAGGAACCTTC
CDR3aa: CASSISLETAGTF

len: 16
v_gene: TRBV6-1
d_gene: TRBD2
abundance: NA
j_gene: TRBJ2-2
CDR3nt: TGTGCCAGCAGTGCACTGACTAGCGGGCGAGGCGGGGAGCTGTTTTTT
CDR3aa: CASSALTSGRGGELFF

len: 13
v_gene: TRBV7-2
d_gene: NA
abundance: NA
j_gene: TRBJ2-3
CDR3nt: TGTGCCAGCAGCTTAGATCCCCTAGCCCCATGGTATTTT
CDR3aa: CASSLDPLAPWYF

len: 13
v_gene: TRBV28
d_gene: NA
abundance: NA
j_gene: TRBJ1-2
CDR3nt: TGTGCCAGCAGCCTCGCAACGAACTATGGCTACACCTTC
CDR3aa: CASSLATNYGYTF

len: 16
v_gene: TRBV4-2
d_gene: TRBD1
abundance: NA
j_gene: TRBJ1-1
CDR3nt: TGTGCCAGCAGCCAAGGTCAGGGGGCAGGGAACACTGAAGCTTTCTTT
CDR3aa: CASSQGQGAGNTEAFF

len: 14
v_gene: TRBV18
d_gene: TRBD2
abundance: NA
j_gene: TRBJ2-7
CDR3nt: TGTGCCAGCTCTTTGGCGGGGGGGCCCTACGAGCAGTACTTC
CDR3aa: CASSLAGGPYEQYF

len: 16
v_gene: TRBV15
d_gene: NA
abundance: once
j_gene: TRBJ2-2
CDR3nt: TGTGCCACCAGCAGAGAAAAGGGAAGGAACACCGGGGAGCTGTTTTTT
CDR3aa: CATSREKGRNTGELFF

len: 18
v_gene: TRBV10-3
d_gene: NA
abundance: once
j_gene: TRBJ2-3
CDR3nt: TGTGCCATCAGTGAGTCGAAAGATTCGAGCGGACGCACAGATACGCAGTATTTT
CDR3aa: CAISESKDSSGRTDTQYF

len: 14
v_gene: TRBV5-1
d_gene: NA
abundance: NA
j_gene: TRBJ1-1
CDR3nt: TGCGCCAGCAACCCGATATCGGGGGCTTCTGAAGCTTTCTTT
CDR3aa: CASNPISGASEAFF

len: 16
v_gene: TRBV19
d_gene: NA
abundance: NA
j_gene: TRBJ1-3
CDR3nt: TGTGCCAGTAGTACCAAGGGGACGGTCTCTGGAAACACCATATATTTT
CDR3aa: CASSTKGTVSGNTIYF

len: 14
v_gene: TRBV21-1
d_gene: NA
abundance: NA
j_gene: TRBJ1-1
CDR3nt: TGTGCCAGCAGCAAAGGGGGTTTATTCACTGAAGCTTTCTTT
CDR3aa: CASSKGGLFTEAFF

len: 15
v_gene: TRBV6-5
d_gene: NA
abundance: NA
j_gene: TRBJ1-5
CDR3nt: TGTGCCAGCGGGGCAGCAAATATCGCTATTCAGCCCCAGCATTTT
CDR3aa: CASGAANIAIQPQHF

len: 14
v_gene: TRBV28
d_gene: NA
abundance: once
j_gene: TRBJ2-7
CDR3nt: TGTGCCAGCAGTACCGTCGTAGGGACCTACGAGCAGTACTTC
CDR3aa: CASSTVVGTYEQYF

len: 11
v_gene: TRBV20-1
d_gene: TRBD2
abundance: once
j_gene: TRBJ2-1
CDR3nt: TGCAGTGCTAGGGGAGCGGGGGGTCTGTTCTTC
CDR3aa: CSARGAGGLFF

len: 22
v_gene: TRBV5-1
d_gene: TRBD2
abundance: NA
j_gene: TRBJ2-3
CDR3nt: TGCGCCAGCAGCCAACCACGGACTAGCGGGACGCGTTTGCCGACCGTCACAGATACGCAGTATTTT
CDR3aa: CASSQPRTSGTRLPTVTDTQYF

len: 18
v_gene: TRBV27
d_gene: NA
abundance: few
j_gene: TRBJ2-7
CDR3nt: TGTGCCAGCAGCACCCCTTCCCGGGGACCAAGGACGTCCTACGAGCAGTACTTC
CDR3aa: CASSTPSRGPRTSYEQYF

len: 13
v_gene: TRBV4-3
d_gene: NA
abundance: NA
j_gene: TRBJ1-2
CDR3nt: TGCGCCAGCAGCCAGACCGACGAGCATGGCTACACCTTC
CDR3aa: CASSQTDEHGYTF

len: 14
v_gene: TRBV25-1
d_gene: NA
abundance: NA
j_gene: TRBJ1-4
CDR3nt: TGTGCCAGCAGTGGGTCAGGGTACGGTGAAAAACTGTTTTTT
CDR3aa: CASSGSGYGEKLFF

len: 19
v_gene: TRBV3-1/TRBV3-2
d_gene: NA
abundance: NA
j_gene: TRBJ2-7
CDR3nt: TGTGCCAGCAGCCTCCGCCACTTTCTTCAGGGACATCAATTCCTGGGGCAGTACTTC
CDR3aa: CASSLRHFLQGHQFLGQYF

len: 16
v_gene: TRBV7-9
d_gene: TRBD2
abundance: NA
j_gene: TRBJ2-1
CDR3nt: TGTGCCAGCAGCCCGAGGACGGGGGGGTTCTACAATGAGCAGTTCTTC
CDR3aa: CASSPRTGGFYNEQFF

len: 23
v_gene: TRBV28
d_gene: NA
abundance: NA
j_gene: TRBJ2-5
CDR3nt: TGTGCCAGCAGCCGTTACAACCCCCTAGGCGGGACCGACGCATCCTTCGAACAAGAGACCCAGTACTTC
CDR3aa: CASSRYNPLGGTDASFEQETQYF